This T cell receptor beta chain derives from a study of radiotherapy plus CTLA-4 blockade in lung cancer listed by TCRdb under 2018. Describing the broader study: Objective responses occurred in approximately 19% of enrolled patients, and around 29% achieved disease control. Results and caveats for the whole study, not just this receptor: TCR clones derived from tumors expanded in peripheral blood after treatment with radiotherapy and ipilimumab. Increased serum interferon-beta after radiation, together with early dynamic changes in blood T cell clones, were reported to be the strongest predictors of response.

On this clone itself: There is no known antigen for this receptor. No much larger clone exists at a distance of one base, and base qualities are not known.

Library preparation used the immunoSEQ multiplex PCR assay. TCRdb took this table from immuneACCESS and kept in-frame rearrangements with V and J called. Such tables lack part of the clones; where checked against another copy, unresolved V genes explain under half of the gap, and the rest is unexplained. The sample data list around 100,000 clones, and about four fifths of these were observed just once. Clones ranked in the top ten supply around 2.7% of the sample. The study tested focal radiation therapy combined with CTLA-4 blockade (ipilimumab) in patients with chemo-refractory metastatic non-small-cell lung cancer. This clonotype was obtained from a human donor with non-small cell lung cancer who had a partial response to radiotherapy plus ipilimumab. Some clones in this sample may be carry-over from other donors' samples. The specimen comprised peripheral blood, sampled from a patient treated with radiotherapy plus ipilimumab.

The sequenced DNA is TGTGCCAGCAGTGAATTCCGGGTCGCGGCTTTCTTT. Translation gives CASSEFRVAAFF. The chain is encoded by TRBV2 joined to TRBJ1-1, with the D gene call left open. CDR1 and CDR2 (SNHLY, FYNNEI) derive from the germline V gene. V lost 2 bases and J lost 11 bases; the stretch between them is 12 bases long. Reading from cysteine to phenylalanine, the CDR3 counts 12 amino acids. Only CDR3 DNA remains: 36 bases, in frame from the first base. With the portions outside the CDR3 filled from the reference TRBV2 and TRBJ1-1 genes, the complete variable region becomes EPEVTQTPSHQVTQMGQEVILRCVPISNHLYFYWYRQILGQKVEFLVSFYNNEISEKSEIFDDQFSVERPDGSNFTLKIRSTKLEDSAMYFCASSEFRVAAFFGQGTRLTVV.